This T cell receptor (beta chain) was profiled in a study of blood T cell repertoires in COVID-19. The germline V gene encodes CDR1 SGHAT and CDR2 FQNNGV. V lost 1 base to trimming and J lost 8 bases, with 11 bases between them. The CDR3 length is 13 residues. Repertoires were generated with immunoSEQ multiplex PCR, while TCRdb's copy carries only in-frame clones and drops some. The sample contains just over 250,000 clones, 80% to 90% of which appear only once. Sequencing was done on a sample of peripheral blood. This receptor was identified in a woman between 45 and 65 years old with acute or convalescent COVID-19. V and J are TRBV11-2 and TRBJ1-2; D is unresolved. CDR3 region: CASSLGEGFGYTF. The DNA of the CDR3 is TGTGCCAGCAGCTTAGGAGAGGGATTCGGCTACACCTTC.